A selection of T cell receptor beta chains follows, all from one sample in a study of radiotherapy plus CTLA-4 blockade in lung cancer. TCRdb's copy holds only in-frame clones and misses some; the assay was immunoSEQ multiplex PCR. The data show about 110,000 clones, 85% to 90% seen once. The material was peripheral blood, obtained from a patient treated with radiotherapy plus ipilimumab. Receptors were obtained from a human donor with non-small cell lung cancer that progressed on radiotherapy plus ipilimumab. Some clones in this sample may be carry-over from other donors' samples. CDR3s include the opening cysteine and the closing phenylalanine or tryptophan. A D gene is named only where the DNA matches it firmly. Clone size is stated in some rows and not others, as once, few, many or a class when expanded.

v_call: TRBV7-9; clone_size: -; j_call: TRBJ1-2; d_call: -; cdr3_aa: CASSRYQSYSNYGYTF; cdr3_nt: TGTGCCAGCAGCCGATACCAGAGTTATTCTAACTATGGCTACACCTTC
v_call: TRBV4-3; clone_size: -; j_call: TRBJ1-2; d_call: -; cdr3_aa: CASSQDHVLDTYSRGYTF; cdr3_nt: TGCGCCAGCAGCCAAGATCACGTTCTGGACACATATAGCAGGGGCTACACCTTC
v_call: TRBV19; clone_size: -; j_call: TRBJ1-1; d_call: -; cdr3_aa: CASREFSRTGRTEAFF; cdr3_nt: TGTGCCAGTAGGGAGTTTTCTCGAACAGGGAGGACTGAAGCTTTCTTT
v_call: TRBV7-7; clone_size: once; j_call: TRBJ2-1; d_call: TRBD2; cdr3_aa: CASSLDGGGIGEQFF; cdr3_nt: TGTGCTAGCAGCTTAGATGGGGGAGGGATAGGTGAGCAGTTCTTC
v_call: TRBV2; clone_size: -; j_call: TRBJ2-5; d_call: -; cdr3_aa: CASSERSETQYF; cdr3_nt: TGTGCCAGCAGTGAAAGGAGTGAGACCCAGTACTTC
v_call: TRBV7-2; clone_size: once; j_call: TRBJ2-4; d_call: TRBD1; cdr3_aa: CASSFTGGGLNIQYF; cdr3_nt: TGTGCCAGCAGCTTCACAGGGGGCGGTTTGAACATTCAGTACTTC
v_call: TRBV7-9; clone_size: -; j_call: TRBJ2-2; d_call: TRBD1; cdr3_aa: CASSPGQGARTGELFF; cdr3_nt: TGTGCCAGCAGTCCCGGACAGGGGGCTCGAACCGGGGAGCTGTTTTTT
v_call: TRBV19; clone_size: -; j_call: TRBJ1-1; d_call: TRBD1; cdr3_aa: CASRGQPGGNTEAFF; cdr3_nt: TGTGCCAGTAGGGGACAACCAGGGGGGAACACTGAAGCTTTCTTT
v_call: TRBV10-3; clone_size: -; j_call: TRBJ1-2; d_call: TRBD1; cdr3_aa: CAIRERDSEIYGYTF; cdr3_nt: TGTGCCATCAGAGAACGGGACAGCGAAATCTATGGCTACACCTTC
v_call: TRBV5-4; clone_size: -; j_call: TRBJ2-1; d_call: -; cdr3_aa: CASSLSGGGVPYNEQFF; cdr3_nt: TGTGCCAGCAGCTTGTCCGGGGGTGGGGTTCCCTACAATGAGCAGTTCTTC
v_call: TRBV9; clone_size: -; j_call: TRBJ2-6; d_call: -; cdr3_aa: CASSERLSGANVLTF; cdr3_nt: TGTGCCAGCAGCGAAAGACTAAGTGGGGCCAACGTCCTGACTTTC
v_call: TRBV9; clone_size: once; j_call: TRBJ2-2; d_call: TRBD2; cdr3_aa: CASSVRKGTSGVHTGELFF; cdr3_nt: TGTGCCAGCAGCGTAAGGAAGGGGACTAGCGGGGTTCACACCGGGGAGCTGTTTTTT
v_call: TRBV6-5; clone_size: -; j_call: TRBJ2-5; d_call: TRBD1; cdr3_aa: CASSYSIGAGGETQYF; cdr3_nt: TGTGCCAGCAGTTACTCGATAGGGGCAGGGGGCGAGACCCAGTACTTC
v_call: TRBV19; clone_size: -; j_call: TRBJ2-7; d_call: -; cdr3_aa: CASIGGAGYEQYF; cdr3_nt: TGTGCCAGTATCGGCGGGGCCGGCTACGAGCAGTACTTC
v_call: TRBV5-1; clone_size: -; j_call: TRBJ1-6; d_call: -; cdr3_aa: CASSLGRNSPLHF; cdr3_nt: TGCGCCAGCAGCTTGGGACGGAATTCACCCCTCCACTTT
v_call: TRBV10-2; clone_size: -; j_call: TRBJ1-2; d_call: -; cdr3_aa: CASTGGYGYTF; cdr3_nt: TGCGCCAGCACCGGGGGCTATGGCTACACCTTC
v_call: TRBV6-5; clone_size: -; j_call: TRBJ2-7; d_call: -; cdr3_aa: CATPPGDLTYEQYF; cdr3_nt: TGTGCCACCCCTCCAGGGGACCTTACATACGAGCAGTACTTC
v_call: TRBV4-1; clone_size: few; j_call: TRBJ2-2; d_call: -; cdr3_aa: CASSLPLSGELFF; cdr3_nt: TGCGCCAGCAGCCTCCCTTTGTCCGGGGAGCTGTTTTTT
v_call: TRBV27; clone_size: -; j_call: TRBJ1-3; d_call: -; cdr3_aa: CASSLSGNTIYF; cdr3_nt: TGTGCCAGCAGTTTATCTGGAAACACCATATATTTT
v_call: TRBV15; clone_size: -; j_call: TRBJ2-5; d_call: -; cdr3_aa: CATSRDAGAGTQYF; cdr3_nt: TGTGCCACCAGCAGAGATGCGGGGGCGGGGACCCAGTACTTC
v_call: TRBV7-6; clone_size: -; j_call: TRBJ2-3; d_call: -; cdr3_aa: CASSLAGFGADTQYF; cdr3_nt: TGTGCCAGCAGCTTAGCCGGGTTTGGAGCAGATACGCAGTATTTT
v_call: TRBV7-9; clone_size: -; j_call: TRBJ1-1; d_call: -; cdr3_aa: CASSVKRGAGGFGTEAFF; cdr3_nt: TGTGCCAGCAGCGTAAAGAGGGGGGCTGGAGGTTTCGGCACTGAAGCTTTCTTT
v_call: TRBV7-2; clone_size: -; j_call: TRBJ1-2; d_call: -; cdr3_aa: CASSINTGTGYTF; cdr3_nt: TGTGCCAGCAGCATCAATACAGGGACTGGCTACACCTTC
v_call: TRBV7-9; clone_size: -; j_call: TRBJ1-2; d_call: -; cdr3_aa: CASSRGAYGYTF; cdr3_nt: TGTGCCAGCAGCCGAGGGGCCTATGGCTACACCTTC
v_call: TRBV5-1; clone_size: -; j_call: TRBJ2-2; d_call: TRBD1; cdr3_aa: CASSIRTGVELFF; cdr3_nt: TGCGCCAGCAGCATACGGACAGGGGTGGAGCTGTTTTTT
v_call: TRBV19; clone_size: -; j_call: TRBJ2-2; d_call: TRBD2; cdr3_aa: CASWPSGRGLVTGELFF; cdr3_nt: TGTGCCAGTTGGCCCTCAGGGAGGGGTTTGGTCACCGGGGAGCTGTTTTTT
v_call: TRBV5-4; clone_size: once; j_call: TRBJ2-5; d_call: -; cdr3_aa: CASSLGTAQETQYF; cdr3_nt: TGTGCCAGCAGCTTGGGGACAGCGCAAGAGACCCAGTACTTC
v_call: TRBV11-2; clone_size: -; j_call: TRBJ2-7; d_call: -; cdr3_aa: CASRFYYEQYF; cdr3_nt: TGTGCCAGCAGGTTTTATTACGAGCAGTACTTC
v_call: TRBV7-9; clone_size: -; j_call: TRBJ1-3; d_call: TRBD1; cdr3_aa: CASSLVRGLGNTIYF; cdr3_nt: TGTGCCAGCAGCTTGGTTAGGGGGCTTGGAAACACCATATATTTT
v_call: TRBV11-2; clone_size: -; j_call: TRBJ1-3; d_call: -; cdr3_aa: CASSLILTQELESTIYF; cdr3_nt: TGTGCCAGCAGCTTAATCCTTACACAGGAACTGGAAAGCACCATATATTTT
v_call: TRBV14; clone_size: once; j_call: TRBJ1-6; d_call: -; cdr3_aa: CASSLFAVSDSPLHF; cdr3_nt: TGTGCCAGCAGCCTCTTCGCAGTATCGGATTCACCCCTCCACTTT
v_call: TRBV2; clone_size: few; j_call: TRBJ2-7; d_call: -; cdr3_aa: CASSGLGGLSYEQYF; cdr3_nt: TGTGCCAGCAGTGGGTTGGGGGGTCTATCCTACGAGCAGTACTTC
v_call: TRBV4-3; clone_size: few; j_call: TRBJ1-4; d_call: -; cdr3_aa: CASSQDVIGGSNEKLFF; cdr3_nt: TGCGCCAGCAGCCAAGATGTCATAGGGGGATCTAATGAAAAACTGTTTTTT
v_call: TRBV6-7; clone_size: -; j_call: TRBJ2-5; d_call: TRBD2; cdr3_aa: CASSYREAAGARETQYF; cdr3_nt: TGTGCCAGCAGTTACCGGGAAGCAGCGGGGGCCCGGGAGACCCAGTACTTC
v_call: TRBV15; clone_size: -; j_call: TRBJ1-1; d_call: -; cdr3_aa: CATSRDQYRAGTEAFF; cdr3_nt: TGTGCCACCAGCAGAGATCAGTACAGGGCGGGCACTGAAGCTTTCTTT
v_call: TRBV7-2; clone_size: few; j_call: TRBJ1-5; d_call: -; cdr3_aa: CASSLAWGPQHF; cdr3_nt: TGTGCCAGCAGCCTGGCATGGGGGCCCCAGCATTTT
v_call: TRBV5-5; clone_size: -; j_call: TRBJ1-4; d_call: -; cdr3_aa: CASSRAQGAGSLTNEKLFF; cdr3_nt: TGCGCCAGCAGCCGCGCCCAAGGGGCAGGGAGTTTGACTAATGAAAAACTGTTTTTT
v_call: TRBV18; clone_size: -; j_call: TRBJ2-3; d_call: -; cdr3_aa: CASSPVAGSTQYF; cdr3_nt: TGTGCCAGCTCACCAGTGGCAGGGAGTACGCAGTATTTC
v_call: TRBV28; clone_size: once; j_call: TRBJ1-1; d_call: TRBD1; cdr3_aa: CASSLPGGGTEAFF; cdr3_nt: TGTGCCAGCAGTCTTCCAGGGGGGGGGACTGAAGCTTTCTTT
v_call: TRBV9; clone_size: -; j_call: TRBJ2-2; d_call: -; cdr3_aa: CASSVAQNTGELFF; cdr3_nt: TGTGCCAGCAGCGTAGCTCAGAACACCGGGGAGCTGTTTTTT
v_call: TRBV11-3; clone_size: -; j_call: TRBJ2-2; d_call: TRBD1; cdr3_aa: CASSQSPGQGTRELFF; cdr3_nt: TGTGCCAGCAGCCAATCCCCGGGACAGGGCACCCGGGAGCTGTTTTTT
v_call: TRBV28; clone_size: -; j_call: TRBJ1-1; d_call: -; cdr3_aa: CASRGTGDTEAFF; cdr3_nt: TGTGCCAGCAGAGGGACCGGGGATACTGAAGCTTTCTTT
v_call: TRBV5-4; clone_size: -; j_call: TRBJ1-2; d_call: -; cdr3_aa: CASSSADPGRQDYTF; cdr3_nt: TGTGCCAGCAGCTCGGCCGACCCGGGACGACAGGACTACACCTTC
v_call: TRBV5-6; clone_size: -; j_call: TRBJ1-1; d_call: TRBD1; cdr3_aa: CASSFDFTGGTEAFF; cdr3_nt: TGTGCCAGCAGCTTTGATTTCACAGGGGGCACTGAAGCTTTCTTT
v_call: TRBV18; clone_size: -; j_call: TRBJ1-4; d_call: TRBD1; cdr3_aa: CASSRQGALTTNEKLFF; cdr3_nt: TGTGCCAGCTCACGACAGGGGGCGCTTACAACTAATGAAAAACTGTTTTTT
v_call: TRBV11-2; clone_size: -; j_call: TRBJ2-1; d_call: TRBD2; cdr3_aa: CASRPSGGGNEQFF; cdr3_nt: TGTGCCAGTAGACCCAGCGGGGGCGGCAATGAGCAGTTCTTC
v_call: TRBV12-5; clone_size: -; j_call: TRBJ2-1; d_call: TRBD2; cdr3_aa: CASGVLAGGGNEQFF; cdr3_nt: TGTGCTAGTGGGGTACTAGCGGGGGGTGGCAATGAGCAGTTCTTC
v_call: TRBV30; clone_size: -; j_call: TRBJ1-5; d_call: TRBD1; cdr3_aa: CAWSLTGGQPQHF; cdr3_nt: TGTGCCTGGAGCCTGACAGGGGGGCAGCCCCAGCATTTT